The next 2 T cell receptor beta chains were all read from a single sample in a study of blood T cell repertoires in COVID-19. Profiled with immunoSEQ multiplex PCR; TCRdb holds only in-frame clones, not every one. The sample consists of around 90,000 clones, about 80% of them appearing once. Sequences were obtained from peripheral blood. Source of these receptors: a human donor in a cohort sampled during active COVID-19.

The V call is TRBV5-1, the J call TRBJ1-4, with a weak D call TRBD1 (5 bases). V was clipped by 3 bases and J by 6 bases, with 12 bases between them. CDR1 and CDR2 (germline): SGHRS, YFSETQ. The CDR3 has 14 amino acids. CDR3 sequence: CASSSQGRDEKLFF. Here the CDR3 DNA reads TGCGCCAGCAGCTCGCAGGGTAGGGATGAAAAACTGTTTTTT.

The chain is built from TRBV28 and TRBJ2-7, with 7 bases fitting TRBD2. Germline V lookup: CDR1 MDHEN, CDR2 SYDVKM. V shed 3 bases and J 2 bases; nucleotides not matched to a gene: 10. This CDR3 has 16 residues. The CDR3 sequence is CASSFQRGKGTYEQYF. The CDR3 DNA reads TGTGCCAGCAGTTTTCAGCGGGGAAAGGGTACCTACGAGCAGTACTTC. The full variable domain, with the rest looked up from reference TRBV28 and TRBJ2-7, is DVKVTQSSRYLVKRTGEKVFLECVQDMDHENMFWYRQDPGLGLRLIYFSYDVKMKEKGDIPEGYSVSREKKERFSLILESASTNQTSMYLCASSFQRGKGTYEQYFGPGTRLTVT.